The next 30 T cell receptor beta chains were all read from a single sample in a study of T cells in Graves' hyperthyroidism and ophthalmopathy (dated by TCRdb to the late 2010s). The method was multiplex PCR. Sequenced on an Illumina HiSeq 2000. The TCR beta CDR3 regions were amplified from the RNA transcripts. The TCR CDR3 was subjected to a first round of RT-PCR using the HTBI primer set and the Qiagen OneStep RT-PCR kit. The public reads were reanalyzed by TCRdb: fastp trimming at Q25, MiXCR alignment, in-frame beta chains only. Each CDR3 protein appears once, grouped with its most common genes and DNA. The sample yields over 500,000 distinct CDR3 sequences; roughly 15% were counted once. The ten largest make up 25% to 30% of the sample. What was sequenced was blood. Receptor source: a young woman with Graves' ophthalmopathy.

This clonotype was counted only a few times. This chain joins TRBV7-2 and TRBJ2-2; D is ambiguous. The germline CDR1 and CDR2 sequences are SGHTA and FQGNSA. The V end lost 3 bases, the J end lost 7 bases, and 9 bases lay between the germline ends. The CDR3 spans 13 residues. In DNA form, the CDR3 reads TGTGCCAGCAGCTTCCGAGAGCGCGGGGAGCTGTTTTTT. It translates to CASSFRERGELFF. Filled out from reference TRBV7-2 and TRBJ2-2, the complete variable domain reads GAGVSQSPSNKVTEKGKDVELRCDPISGHTALYWYRQSLGQGLEFLIYFQGNSAPDKSGLPSDRFSAERTGGSVSTLTIQRTQQEDSAVYLCASSFRERGELFFGEGSRLTVL.

The chain couples TRBV5-1 to TRBJ2-1; perhaps TRBD2 as D (6 bases). Germline V gives CDR1 SGHRS, CDR2 YFSETQ. The ends were cut back, 7 bases at V and 1 base at J, with 12 bases in the middle. The CDR3 is made up of 14 amino acids. The chain's CDR3 is CASQRDSSYNEQFF. In nucleotides, the CDR3 is TGCGCCAGCCAACGGGACTCGTCCTACAATGAGCAGTTCTTC.

This clonotype has more than one count but fewer than ten. The chain couples TRBV5-6 to TRBJ2-3; 13 positions match TRBD2. Unmatched junction bases numbered 5, after V lost 2 bases and J lost 2 bases. This CDR3 is 17 amino acids long. The germline V gene encodes CDR1 SGHDT and CDR2 YYEEEE. The CDR3 region is CASSLVLAGGFTDTQYF. The CDR3 coding sequence is TGTGCCAGCAGCTTAGTACTAGCGGGAGGGTTCACAGATACGCAGTATTTT.

At least ten counts were recorded for this clonotype. The chain joins TRBV11-2 to TRBJ2-3; TRBD1 or TRBD2 may be the D gene (5 bases each). The CDR3 length is 17 residues. The germline CDR1 and CDR2 sequences are SGHAT and FQNNGV. Between the trimmed V and J ends, which lost 3 bases and 0 bases, there was a span of 16 bases. This CDR3 is CASSFFSGPPSTDTQYF. In DNA form, the CDR3 reads TGTGCCAGCAGCTTCTTCTCGGGGCCTCCTAGCACAGATACGCAGTATTTT.

The table lists this clonotype with a few counts. The chain couples TRBV14 to TRBJ1-1; the match to TRBD1 covers 12 bases. Per germline, CDR1 SGHDN and CDR2 FVKESK. J was trimmed by 1 base and V by 0 bases; bases with no gene match: 6. The CDR3 totals 18 residues. The CDR3 coding sequence is TGTGCCAGCAGCCAAGATTATTGGGGACAGGGGGCGAACACTGAAGCTTTCTTT. This codes for CASSQDYWGQGANTEAFF.

This clonotype was counted between two and nine times. The chain joins TRBV5-6 to TRBJ2-7; 8 bases are shared with TRBD1. The germline CDR1 and CDR2 sequences are SGHDT and YYEEEE. J was trimmed by 7 bases and V by 3 bases; bases with no gene match: 9. This CDR3 is 14 amino acids long. The CDR3 coding sequence is TGTGCCAGCAGCTGGGCGGGACAGGAGAGGGAGCAGTACTTC. It yields the protein CASSWAGQEREQYF. The full variable domain, its missing parts supplied by reference TRBV5-6 and TRBJ2-7, is DAGVTQSPTHLIKTRGQQVTLRCSPKSGHDTVSWYQQALGQGPQFIFQYYEEEERQRGNFPDRFSGHQFPNYSSELNVNALLLGDSALYLCASSWAGQEREQYFGPGTRLTVT.

This clonotype appeared many times. The chain is built from TRBV3-1 and TRBJ2-7; D remains unclear. CDR1 LGHDT and CDR2 YNNKEL come from the germline V gene (reference sequence). This CDR3 comprises 16 residues. V lost 2 bases to trimming and J lost 2 bases, with 16 bases between them. The CDR3 reads CASSQNLGTRTYEQYF. CDR3 nucleotide sequence: TGTGCCAGCAGCCAAAATTTGGGTACTCGAACCTACGAGCAGTACTTC.

This clonotype was seen at least ten times. This rearrangement joins TRBV28 to TRBJ2-1, with a possible D match to TRBD1 (6 bases). CDR3 length equals 15 residues. Deletions cut 5 bases from V and 9 bases from J, with 20 bases between. Germline CDR1 and CDR2: MDHEN and SYDVKM. This chain's CDR3 is CASSLTGTTYTEQFF. CDR3 DNA sequence: TGTGCCAGCAGTCTAACCGGGACAACCTATACTGAGCAGTTCTTC.

This clonotype was seen more than once but under ten times. The chain couples TRBV6-2 or TRBV6-3 to TRBJ1-1; D call uncertain. The CDR3 contains 12 residues. Germline CDR1 is MNHEY and CDR2 is SVGEGT. V was cut by 2 bases and J by 5 bases, with 6 bases left in between. In DNA, the CDR3 is TGTGCCAGCAGTTACGTCCAAACTGAAGCTTTCTTT. This sequence encodes CASSYVQTEAFF.

This clonotype was observed at least ten times. This chain links TRBV6-6 with TRBJ2-3, with unresolved D. The germline V gene has CDR1 MNHNY and CDR2 SVGAGI (reference sequence). The V and J ends lost 2 bases and 3 bases respectively, with 6 bases between them. The CDR3 totals 13 residues. This chain's CDR3 is CASSYEETDTQYF. The CDR3 DNA sequence: TGTGCCAGCAGTTACGAAGAAACAGATACGCAGTATTTT.

In this sample, this clonotype turned up many times. This chain connects TRBV20-1 to TRBJ2-5; D is perhaps TRBD1 (6 bases). V was shortened by 6 bases and J by 5 bases, with 16 bases between the two germline ends. The CDR3 sequence is 13 residues long. Looked up from germline, CDR1 is DFQATT and CDR2 is SNEGSKA (reference sequence). The CDR3: CSASPGARETQYF. Written as DNA, the CDR3 is TGCAGTGCCTCACCAGGGGCTCGGGAGACCCAGTACTTC.

This chain joins TRBV7-8 and TRBJ1-1; D remains unclear. Trimming took off 4 bases at V and 0 bases at J, with 18 bases between the two ends. Germline lookup yields CDR1 SGHVS and CDR2 FQNEAQ. CDR3 length: 17 amino acids. The CDR3 region is CASSSALVPDLNTEAFF. The CDR3 DNA follows: TGTGCCAGCAGCTCAGCTCTGGTACCGGACCTGAACACTGAAGCTTTCTTT. Variable domain in full (rest from reference TRBV7-8 and TRBJ1-1): GAGVSQSPRYKVAKRGQDVALRCDPISGHVSLFWYQQALGQGPEFLTYFQNEAQLDKSGLPSDRFFAERPEGSVSTLKIQRTQQEDSAVYLCASSSALVPDLNTEAFFGQGTRLTVV.

The rearrangement uses TRBV28 and TRBJ1-4; D gene ambiguous. CDR3 length equals 16 residues. Looked up from germline, CDR1 is MDHEN and CDR2 is SYDVKM. V lost 6 bases and J lost 4, with 18 bases in between. CDR3 residues: CASSHAQGNYNEKLFF. CDR3 nucleotide sequence: TGTGCCAGCAGCCATGCACAAGGGAACTATAATGAAAAACTGTTTTTT.

This clonotype came up many times. This chain connects TRBV24-1 to TRBJ2-3, with 10 bases lining up with TRBD1. From germline, CDR1 is KGHDR and CDR2 SFDVKD. V shed 3 bases and J 3 bases; nucleotides not matched to a gene: 2. CDR3 length: 15 residues. CDR3 nucleotides: TGTGCCACCAGTGATCAGGGACAGGGGACAGATACGCAGTATTTT. Its translation is CATSDQGQGTDTQYF.

This clonotype was recorded many times. The genes are TRBV28 and TRBJ2-7; 9 bases fit TRBD2. Trimming cost V 6 bases and J 2 bases; bases outside gene matches: 14. In germline, CDR1 is MDHEN, CDR2 SYDVKM. The CDR3 is made up of 17 amino acids. The CDR3 nucleotides are TGTGCCAGCAGCAAGCCGGTTAGCGGGAGCAGCCCCTACGAGCAGTACTTC. Translating it yields CASSKPVSGSSPYEQYF.

This clonotype has at least ten counts. V and J are TRBV28 and TRBJ2-7; TRBD2 agrees at 10 bases. The V gene's germline CDR1 is MDHEN and CDR2 SYDVKM. This CDR3 is 15 amino acids long. Trimming took 2 bases from V and 0 from J; bases not matched to a gene: 1. The CDR3 here is CASSLRTSGSYEQYF. The CDR3 coding sequence is TGTGCCAGCAGTTTAAGGACTAGCGGCTCCTACGAGCAGTACTTC. The full variable domain, in which reference TRBV28 and TRBJ2-7 provide the parts outside the CDR3, is DVKVTQSSRYLVKRTGEKVFLECVQDMDHENMFWYRQDPGLGLRLIYFSYDVKMKEKGDIPEGYSVSREKKERFSLILESASTNQTSMYLCASSLRTSGSYEQYFGPGTRLTVT.

This clonotype has a count of ten or more. J is TRBJ2-1 and V is TRBV30, with 10 bases fitting TRBD2. Per germline, CDR1 GTSNPN and CDR2 SVGIG (reference sequence). The CDR3 covers 12 residues. The CDR3 loop reads CAGQREGHEQFF. Here the CDR3 DNA reads TGTGCTGGCCAGCGGGAGGGCCATGAGCAGTTCTTC.

This clonotype was counted between two and nine times. The chain recombines TRBV11-2 with TRBJ2-7; the D is unclear. The CDR3 spans 13 residues. CDR1 is SGHAT and CDR2 is FQNNGV in the germline V gene. V lost 8 bases and J lost 0, with 11 bases in between. CDR3 protein: CASAIPLSYEQYF. CDR3 DNA: TGTGCCAGCGCGATCCCCCTCTCCTACGAGCAGTACTTC.

This chain joins TRBV6-2 or TRBV6-3 and TRBJ2-1; 8 bases match TRBD2. The germline V gene has CDR1 MNHEY and CDR2 SVGEGT. V lost 8 bases, J lost 6 bases, and 9 bases stayed unmatched. This CDR3 is 14 amino acids long. The CDR3 DNA sequence: TGTGCCAGCGTGGCGACTAGCGTATCCAATGAGCAGTTCTTC. Translation: CASVATSVSNEQFF.

There are many counts of this clonotype. The chain is built from TRBV3-1 and TRBJ2-6, with 8 positions matching TRBD1. The CDR3 totals 19 residues. Trimming removed 2 bases from V and 0 bases from J; junction bases left unmatched: 9. Germline V gene lookup returns CDR1 LGHDT and CDR2 YNNKEL (reference sequence). The CDR3 coding sequence is TGTGCCAGCAGCCAATCGACCGGGACAGGAAACTCTGGGGCCAACGTCCTGACTTTC. Translating gives CASSQSTGTGNSGANVLTF.

CDR3 DNA sequence: TGTGCCAGTAGTGAGGCGGAGCCCGGGACAGATACGCAGTATTTT. Translating it yields CASSEAEPGTDTQYF. V and J are TRBV19 and TRBJ2-3, with D unclear. This CDR3 contains 15 residues. Between the trimmed V and J ends, which lost 5 bases and 3 bases, there was a span of 15 bases. Germline V gene lookup returns CDR1 LNHDA and CDR2 SQIVND (reference sequence). Together with reference TRBV19 and TRBJ2-3, the CDR3 gives the full variable domain: DGGITQSPKYLFRKEGQNVTLSCEQNLNHDAMYWYRQDPGQGLRLIYYSQIVNDFQKGDIAEGYSVSREKKESFPLTVTSAQKNPTAFYLCASSEAEPGTDTQYFGPGTRLTVL.

This clonotype was observed a few times. The chain joins TRBV7-3 to TRBJ2-1; TRBD1 agrees at 7 bases. The CDR3 length is 14 residues. CDR1 and CDR2 (germline): SGHTA, FQGTGA. V shed 2 bases and J 7 bases; nucleotides not matched to a gene: 5. The CDR3 loop reads CASSLAGTANEQFF. CDR3 DNA sequence: TGTGCCAGCAGCTTAGCCGGGACAGCTAATGAGCAGTTCTTC.

DNA for the CDR3: TGTGCCAGCAGCTTGTTCCAGTCCCCGGATACGCAGTATTTT. This codes for CASSLFQSPDTQYF. V is TRBV5-6 and J is TRBJ2-3; D gene ambiguous. The germline V gene encodes CDR1 SGHDT and CDR2 YYEEEE. The V gene lost 1 base and the J gene lost 6 bases, with 12 bases spanning the gap. The CDR3 has 14 residues.

This clonotype was detected many times. The CDR3 loop is CAWSVLGLTDTQYF. The CDR3, as DNA: TGTGCCTGGAGTGTATTGGGGCTCACAGATACGCAGTATTTT. J is TRBJ2-3 and V is TRBV30; maybe TRBD1 (5 bases). The germline V and J ends were trimmed by 0 bases and 2 bases, with 9 bases remaining between them. This CDR3 contains 14 residues. Germline V gene data show CDR1 as GTSNPN and CDR2 as SVGIG (reference sequence). Together with reference TRBV30 and TRBJ2-3, the CDR3 gives the full variable domain: SQTIHQWPATLVQPVGSPLSLECTVEGTSNPNLYWYRQAAGRGLQLLFYSVGIGQISSEVPQNLSASRPQDRQFILSSKKLLLSDSGFYLCAWSVLGLTDTQYFGPGTRLTVL.

This clonotype was seen only a few times. This chain connects TRBV29-1 to TRBJ2-1, with TRBD2 matching 14 bases. Germline-derived CDR1 and CDR2 are SQVTM and ANQGSEA. The CDR3 spans 19 residues. Trimming at V came to 6 bases and at J to 4 bases, leaving 17 bases not matched to a gene. In DNA form, the CDR3 reads TGCAGCGTAGCCGGGACTAGCGGGAGCGGGTCGGCTTTATACAATGAGCAGTTCTTC. Translated: CSVAGTSGSGSALYNEQFF.

This clonotype has more than one count but fewer than ten. The V and J genes are TRBV7-8 and TRBJ1-4; no clear D gene. V shed 2 bases and J shed 0 bases, with 4 bases lying between them. The CDR3 totals 14 residues. The germline V gene has CDR1 SGHVS and CDR2 FQNEAQ. The CDR3 coding sequence is TGTGCCAGCAGCTTAAAGGCAACTAATGAAAAACTGTTTTTT. Its protein product is CASSLKATNEKLFF.

Ten or more counts support this clonotype. The chain joins TRBV7-2 to TRBJ2-3; D is perhaps TRBD2 (6 bases). Germline V gene lookup returns CDR1 SGHTA and CDR2 FQGNSA. The CDR3 is 16 amino acids. V lost 7 bases and J 0 bases, leaving 17 bases between the germline ends. The CDR3 here is CASNIWAGTSTDTQYF. DNA for the CDR3: TGTGCCAGCAACATATGGGCGGGAACTAGCACAGATACGCAGTATTTT.

This clonotype was counted ten times or more. The V gene is TRBV4-1, the J gene TRBJ1-1; 7 bases are shared with TRBD1. The CDR3 sequence is 12 residues long. The V gene's germline CDR1 is MGHRA and CDR2 YSYEKL. The trim removed 4 bases at V and 6 bases at J, leaving 2 bases unmatched. The CDR3: CASSRTGAEAFF. The CDR3 bases are TGCGCCAGCAGCCGGACAGGTGCTGAAGCTTTCTTT.

This clonotype was seen many times. V usage is TRBV28 and J usage is TRBJ2-1, with D possibly TRBD2 on 6 matching bases. Trimming shortened V by 6 bases and J by 0 bases, and 21 bases separated the two germline ends. The CDR3 is 18 amino acids. CDR1 MDHEN and CDR2 SYDVKM come from the germline V gene. The CDR3 is CASRGDLARRGSYNEQFF. As DNA, the CDR3 is TGTGCCAGCAGGGGGGACTTAGCGCGGCGTGGCTCCTACAATGAGCAGTTCTTC.

This clonotype has at least ten counts. This rearrangement joins TRBV28 to TRBJ1-5; no definite D call. This CDR3 is 13 amino acids long. V lost 4 bases to trimming and J lost 3 bases, with 7 bases between them. The germline gives CDR1 MDHEN, CDR2 SYDVKM. The CDR3, as DNA: TGTGCCAGCAGTTCACGGGCCAATCAGCCCCAGCATTTT. It codes for CASSSRANQPQHF.